The T cell receptor beta chain described here comes from a study of control samples from healthy donors and cancer patients. The method was immunoSEQ multiplex PCR; TCRdb's version includes in-frame clones alone and lacks a portion of them. There are some 49,000 clones in the sample; 65% to 90% occur only once, and around 2.8% lies in the top ten. CDR1 and CDR2 from the germline V gene are SGHNT and YYREEE (reference sequence). The CDR3 length is 13 residues. Trimming pared 4 bases from V and 1 base from J, leaving 8 bases between. The specimen was PBMCs. The sequence derives from a woman aged 45-60 years with lung cancer. The chain couples TRBV5-4 to TRBJ1-1; D uncertain. CDR3 DNA: TGTGCCAGCAGCAGAGATAGGAACACTGAAGCTTTCTTT. It is translated as CASSRDRNTEAFF.